The entry below describes one TCR beta chain. The record originates from a study of cytomegalovirus exposure and HLA in healthy donors. V was pared by 2 bases and J by 2 bases, with 1 base of the junction left unmatched. Germline loops: CDR1 SGHDT, CDR2 YYEEEE. The CDR3 totals 13 residues. Method: immunoSEQ multiplex PCR; TCRdb's copy keeps in-frame clones and lacks some. The table lists a few hundred thousand clones, 65% to 90% of them singletons. The chain uses TRBV5-6 and TRBJ2-7, with 7 bases lining up with TRBD1. Input material: PBMCs. The TCR was taken from a woman between 18 and 30 years old in good health and CMV-seronegative. For the CDR3, the DNA is TGTGCCAGCAGCTTCGGACAGGCCTACGAGCAGTACTTC. Translation gives CASSFGQAYEQYF.